This entry describes one T cell receptor (beta chain). This clonotype occurred many times. Its antigen is unknown. Base quality data are lacking; no much larger clone is found one base away. The source of the sample is a study of CD8 T cells in ankylosing spondylitis (dated by TCRdb to about 2017). Some background on the complete study: The study profiled T cell receptor beta repertoires in healthy donors and ankylosing spondylitis patients to find disease-linked TCR variants. Peripheral blood was sampled, and synovial fluid was additionally collected from ankylosing spondylitis patients. The whole study cohort included over a hundred healthy donors and about two dozen ankylosing spondylitis patients. General conclusions and limits of the study: Significant enrichment of the disease-linked clones was reported in matched synovial fluid samples from ankylosing spondylitis patients. A TCR beta motif made up of eight or nine highly homologous amino acid variants appeared to be characteristic of blood from ankylosing spondylitis patients. Some of the motif variants had been reported before in the synovial fluid and blood of reactive arthritis patients, a finding that suggests common disease-initiation mechanisms. In peripheral blood, the disease-linked clones were found at relatively low frequencies and had a CD8+ phenotype.

V drops 1 base and J drops 0 bases, leaving 4 bases in between. CDR1 is given as SGHNT and CDR2 as YENEEA, both from the germline V gene. Including cysteine and phenylalanine, the CDR3 has 13 amino acids. The read is trimmed to its CDR3 DNA, 39 bases read in frame from base 1. The listed sequencing device is Illumina HiSeq 2500. TCR beta libraries were prepared by quantitative 5'-RACE with molecular barcodes. As for how the authors treated the data: To identify disease-linked TCR variants, a new computational method was used, one built on a probabilistic model of VDJ rearrangement. Starting from the raw public reads, TCRdb applied fastp trimming at Q25, assembled clones with MiXCR and retained in-frame beta chains. A single entry per CDR3 protein holds the most common genes and DNA from its merged rows. The V and J calls here are based on TCRdb, not the publication. Within this sample are about 36,000 distinct CDR3 sequences, with 13% of them counted one time only. Of the sample, more than 25% is held by the ten largest clones.

Synovial fluid samples and blood samples obtained from the same ankylosing spondylitis patients were matched. Recombination joined TRBV11-3 with TRBJ2-7; there is no confident call for the D gene. The receptor was isolated from a male donor with ankylosing spondylitis. Sequencing was performed on synovial fluid, either unsorted or a sorted T cell fraction (not recorded which). CDR3 protein: CASSLGNSYEQYF. In nucleotide form, the sequence is TGTGCCAGCAGCTTAGGCAACTCCTACGAGCAGTACTTC.